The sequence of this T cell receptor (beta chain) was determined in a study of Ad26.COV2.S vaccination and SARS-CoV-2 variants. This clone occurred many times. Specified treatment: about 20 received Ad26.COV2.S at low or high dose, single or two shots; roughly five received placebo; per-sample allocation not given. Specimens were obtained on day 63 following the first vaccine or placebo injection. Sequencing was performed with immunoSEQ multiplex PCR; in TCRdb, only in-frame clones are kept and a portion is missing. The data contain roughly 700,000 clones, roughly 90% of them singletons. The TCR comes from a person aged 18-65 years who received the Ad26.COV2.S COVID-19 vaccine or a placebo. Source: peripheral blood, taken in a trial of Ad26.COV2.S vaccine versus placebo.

The CDR3 DNA reads as TGCGCCAGCAGCCCTTATTCTAGCGATAATGAGCAGTTCTTC. Its translation is CASSPYSSDNEQFF. The V call is TRBV5-1, the J call TRBJ2-1; D is perhaps TRBD2 (6 bases). This CDR3 has 14 residues. V was clipped by 4 bases and J by 7 bases, with 15 bases between them. In germline, CDR1 is SGHRS, CDR2 YFSETQ.